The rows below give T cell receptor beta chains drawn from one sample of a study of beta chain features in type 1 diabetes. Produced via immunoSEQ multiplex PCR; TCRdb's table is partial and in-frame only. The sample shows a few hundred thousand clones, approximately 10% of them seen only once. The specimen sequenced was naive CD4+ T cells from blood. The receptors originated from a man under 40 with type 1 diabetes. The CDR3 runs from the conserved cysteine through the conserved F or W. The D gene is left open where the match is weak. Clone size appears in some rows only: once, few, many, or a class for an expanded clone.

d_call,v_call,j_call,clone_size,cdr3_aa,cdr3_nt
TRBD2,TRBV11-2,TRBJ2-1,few,CASTPGGSRYNEQFF,TGTGCCAGCACCCCGGGAGGCTCCCGATACAATGAGCAGTTCTTC
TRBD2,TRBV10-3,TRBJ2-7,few,CAISPREGSGRTEQYF,TGTGCCATCAGTCCAAGGGAGGGTAGCGGGAGGACGGAGCAGTACTTC
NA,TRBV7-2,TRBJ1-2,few,CASPLSEGVVYGYTF,TGTGCCAGCCCCCTATCGGAAGGGGTCGTATATGGCTACACCTTC
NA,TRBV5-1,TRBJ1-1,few,CASSLSQGSGTEAFF,TGCGCCAGCAGCTTGTCACAGGGTTCGGGCACTGAAGCTTTCTTT
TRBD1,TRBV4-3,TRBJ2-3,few,CASSLDRGRGDTQYF,TGCGCCAGCAGCCTGGACAGGGGGCGGGGAGATACGCAGTATTTT
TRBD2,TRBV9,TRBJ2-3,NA,CASSLASGGEGDTQYF,TGTGCCAGCAGTCTGGCTAGCGGGGGGGAAGGAGATACGCAGTATTTT
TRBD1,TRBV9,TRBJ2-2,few,CASSLSGTATGELFF,TGTGCCAGCAGCTTATCCGGGACAGCAACCGGGGAGCTGTTTTTT
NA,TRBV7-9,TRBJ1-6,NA,CASSIGQINSPLHF,TGTGCCAGCAGCATAGGACAGATCAATTCACCCCTCCACTTT
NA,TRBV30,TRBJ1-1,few,CAWSKSGGRTEAFF,TGTGCCTGGAGTAAGTCGGGGGGGAGGACTGAAGCTTTCTTT
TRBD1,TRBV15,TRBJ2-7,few,CATSRDRTGYYEQYF,TGTGCCACCAGCAGAGATCGGACAGGTTACTACGAGCAGTACTTC
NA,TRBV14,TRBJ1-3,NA,CASSQSRSGNTIYF,TGTGCCAGCAGCCAGTCTCGCTCTGGAAACACCATATATTTT
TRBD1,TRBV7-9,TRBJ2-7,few,CASSLARDSYEQYF,TGTGCCAGCAGCTTAGCCCGGGACAGCTACGAGCAGTACTTC
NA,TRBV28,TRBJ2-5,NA,CASSSHQGPETQYF,TGTGCCAGCAGTTCACATCAGGGGCCGGAGACCCAGTACTTC
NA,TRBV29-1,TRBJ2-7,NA,CSVVKQATYEQYF,TGCAGCGTTGTAAAACAGGCGACCTACGAGCAGTACTTC
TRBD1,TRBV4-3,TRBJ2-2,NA,CASSQEYRGTGELFF,TGCGCCAGCAGCCAAGAGTACAGGGGGACCGGGGAGCTGTTTTTT
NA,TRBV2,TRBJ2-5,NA,CASSETQGGETQYF,TGTGCCAGCAGTGAGACTCAAGGCGGGGAGACCCAGTACTTC
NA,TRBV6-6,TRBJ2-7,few,CASSYSGGGSYYEQYF,TGTGCCAGCAGTTACTCCGGCGGCGGCAGTTACTACGAGCAGTACTTC
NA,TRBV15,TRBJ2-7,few,CATSRDQRTHSEQYF,TGTGCCACCAGCAGAGATCAGCGGACCCACTCTGAGCAGTACTTC
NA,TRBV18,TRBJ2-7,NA,CASSPNLYEQYF,TGTGCCAGCTCACCAAATCTCTACGAGCAGTACTTC
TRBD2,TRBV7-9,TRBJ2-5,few,CASSRRLAGFQETQYF,TGTGCCAGCAGCCGAAGACTAGCGGGTTTCCAAGAGACCCAGTACTTC
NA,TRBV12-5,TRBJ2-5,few,CASGSQGPQETQYF,TGTGCTAGTGGTTCGCAGGGGCCGCAAGAGACCCAGTACTTC
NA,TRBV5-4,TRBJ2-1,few,CASSLGRGGGNEQFF,TGTGCCAGCAGCTTGGGGCGCGGGGGCGGAAATGAGCAGTTCTTC
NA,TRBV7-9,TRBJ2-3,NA,CASSSYGEFATHTQYF,TGTGCCAGCAGCTCTTACGGGGAGTTCGCCACGCATACGCAGTATTTT
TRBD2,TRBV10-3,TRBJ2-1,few,CAITRVGGGSYNEQFF,TGTGCCATCACCCGGGTGGGCGGGGGTTCCTACAATGAGCAGTTCTTC
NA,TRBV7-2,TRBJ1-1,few,CASSVTGHLWTEAFF,TGTGCCAGCAGCGTAACGGGACACCTCTGGACTGAAGCTTTCTTT
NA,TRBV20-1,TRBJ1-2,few,CSTGTNYGYTF,TGCAGCACGGGGACTAACTATGGCTACACCTTC
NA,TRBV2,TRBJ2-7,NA,CASSEARAGEQYF,TGTGCCAGCAGTGAAGCTCGGGCGGGGGAGCAGTACTTC
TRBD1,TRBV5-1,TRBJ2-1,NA,CASTKLDRVNNEQFF,TGCGCCAGTACCAAACTGGACAGGGTTAATAATGAGCAGTTCTTC
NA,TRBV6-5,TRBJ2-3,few,CASRLLGGTDTQYF,TGTGCCAGCAGACTCCTTGGGGGGACAGATACGCAGTATTTT
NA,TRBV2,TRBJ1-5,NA,CASRARGNQPQHF,TGTGCCAGCAGGGCCCGGGGCAATCAGCCCCAGCATTTT
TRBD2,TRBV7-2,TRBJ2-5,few,CASSTPGLVRETQYF,TGTGCCAGCAGCACTCCGGGACTAGTGAGGGAGACCCAGTACTTC
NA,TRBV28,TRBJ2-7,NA,CASRQSGYEQYF,TGTGCCAGCAGACAATCGGGTTACGAGCAGTACTTC
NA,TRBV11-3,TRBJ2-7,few,CASSLVDSDYEQYF,TGTGCCAGCAGCCTAGTTGACAGCGACTACGAGCAGTACTTC
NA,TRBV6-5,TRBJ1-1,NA,CASSYTWTANTEAFF,TGTGCCAGCAGTTACACGTGGACAGCGAACACTGAAGCTTTCTTT
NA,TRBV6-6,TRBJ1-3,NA,CASSDSRDTIYF,TGTGCCAGCAGCGACAGTAGGGACACCATATATTTT
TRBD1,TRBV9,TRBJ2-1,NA,CASSATGGRSYNEQFF,TGTGCCAGCAGCGCTACAGGGGGCCGATCCTACAATGAGCAGTTCTTC
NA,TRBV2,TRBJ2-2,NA,CASSEVDWSGELFF,TGTGCCAGCAGTGAAGTGGACTGGTCCGGGGAGCTGTTTTTT
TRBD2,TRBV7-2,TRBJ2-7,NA,CASSLVAGGSEQYF,TGTGCCAGCAGCTTAGTAGCGGGGGGCAGCGAGCAGTACTTC
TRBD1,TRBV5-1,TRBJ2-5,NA,CASSPGTVQETQYF,TGCGCCAGCAGCCCCGGGACAGTTCAAGAGACCCAGTACTTC
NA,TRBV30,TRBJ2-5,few,CAWSMGGGETQYF,TGTGCCTGGAGTATGGGGGGTGGAGAGACCCAGTACTTC
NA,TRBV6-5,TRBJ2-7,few,CASSDTGGTDEQYF,TGTGCCAGCAGTGACACGGGCGGGACGGACGAGCAGTACTTC
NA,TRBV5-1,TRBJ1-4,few,CASSTSGKPYEKLFF,TGCGCCAGCAGCACCTCGGGGAAGCCCTATGAAAAACTGTTTTTT
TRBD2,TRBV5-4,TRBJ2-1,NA,CASIGSAGGYNEQFF,TGTGCCAGCATCGGATCAGCGGGGGGGTACAATGAGCAGTTCTTC
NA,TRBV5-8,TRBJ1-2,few,CASSLVRLGYGYTF,TGTGCCAGCAGCTTGGTACGGCTAGGCTATGGCTACACCTTC
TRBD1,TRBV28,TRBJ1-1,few,CASSSPGGGVEAFF,TGTGCCAGCAGTTCACCAGGGGGAGGTGTTGAAGCTTTCTTT
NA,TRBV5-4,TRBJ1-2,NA,CASSPRVGLYGYTF,TGTGCCAGCAGCCCCAGAGTGGGGCTCTATGGCTACACCTTC
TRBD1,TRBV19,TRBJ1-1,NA,CASTLTGGVAFF,TGTGCCAGTACCCTTACAGGGGGAGTCGCTTTCTTT
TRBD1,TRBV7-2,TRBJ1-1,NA,CASSLDRGGTEAFF,TGTGCCAGCAGCTTGGACAGGGGTGGAACTGAAGCTTTCTTT
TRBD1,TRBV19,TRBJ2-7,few,CASTLGAGGSYEQYF,TGTGCCAGTACCCTCGGGGCAGGGGGCTCCTACGAGCAGTACTTC
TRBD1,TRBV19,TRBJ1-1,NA,CASSIDRGTEAFF,TGTGCCAGTAGTATCGACAGGGGCACTGAAGCTTTCTTT
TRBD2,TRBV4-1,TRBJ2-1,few,CASSQVRSGANYNEQFF,TGCGCCAGCAGCCAAGTGAGGAGCGGGGCGAATTACAATGAGCAGTTCTTC
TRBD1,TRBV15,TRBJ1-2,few,CATSRDRTGGGYTF,TGTGCCACCAGCAGAGACAGGACAGGAGGTGGCTACACCTTC